Listed here are 16 T cell receptor beta chains from one sample, sequenced in a study of T-cell reconstitution after alpha-beta-depleted transplantation in children. Preparation of the TCRbeta library involved a method that used unique molecular identifiers. TCRdb recomputed calls from the PCR reads with MiXCR, one row per CDR3 protein. Among some 260,000 distinct CDR3 sequences, more than 20% were seen once, and the ten largest hold about 4.8%. This sample comprised PBMCs, mostly from graft donor cells, obtained 360 days after TCRalphabeta/CD19-depleted stem cell transplant. These receptors originate from a female patient aged 2-9 years who had a stem cell transplant for congenital amegakaryocytic thrombocytopenia, so the T cells may come from the graft donor.

The J gene is TRBJ2-1, the V gene TRBV5-4; no definite D call. CDR1 SGHNT and CDR2 YYREEE come from the germline V gene (reference sequence). This CDR3 contains 14 residues. Trimming left V 4 bases short and J 12 bases short, with 20 bases between. The CDR3, as DNA: TGTGCCAGCAGCGTAATAAGTTCCACGATCGGGCAGTTCTTC. Its protein is CASSVISSTIGQFF.

The chain links TRBV12-3 or TRBV12-4 to TRBJ2-1; D might be TRBD1 (5 bases). The CDR3 runs to 14 residues. V was shortened by 7 bases and J by 3 bases, with 13 bases between the two germline ends. CDR3 loop: CASTDRLYYNEQFF. The CDR3, as DNA: TGTGCCAGCACCGACAGACTCTACTACAATGAGCAGTTCTTC.

This clonotype has a handful of counts. This chain uses TRBV7-3 with TRBJ2-1; 15 bases agree with TRBD2. V was clipped by 1 base and J by 4 bases; unmatched bases: 5. Germline lookup yields CDR1 SGHTA and CDR2 FQGTGA. This CDR3 comprises 18 residues. CDR3 loop: CASSLRSGTSGGYNEQFF. The CDR3 coding sequence is TGTGCCAGCAGCTTAAGGTCCGGGACTAGCGGGGGGTACAATGAGCAGTTCTTC.

The table lists this clonotype with a few counts. The chain is built from TRBV24-1 and TRBJ2-3; 10 bases fit TRBD1. J was trimmed by 4 bases and V by 4 bases; bases with no gene match: 7. The CDR3 is made up of 16 amino acids. Germline V gene sequence: CDR1 KGHDR, CDR2 SFDVKD. CDR3 protein: CATSEPGTGDPDTQYF. The CDR3 DNA reads TGTGCCACCAGTGAACCCGGGACAGGGGACCCAGATACGCAGTATTTT.

Many counts were recorded for this clonotype. The rearrangement links TRBV29-1 to TRBJ2-5; D is possibly TRBD2 (6 bases). The CDR3 extends over 16 amino acids. Deletions cut 0 bases from V and 2 bases from J, with 16 bases between. Per the germline V gene, CDR1 is SQVTM and CDR2 is ANQGSEA. As DNA, the CDR3 is TGCAGCGTTGAAGATCCGAGCGGGCCGTCTCAAGAGACCCAGTACTTC. Translation: CSVEDPSGPSQETQYF.

This clonotype was recorded a few times. The chain carries TRBV21-1 and TRBJ1-1. TRBV21-1 is assigned pseudogene status. This CDR3 region has 9 residues. Written as DNA, the CDR3 is TGTGCCAGCAGCGATAGAGCTTTCTTT. Translation: CASSDRAFF.

The CDR3 protein is CSAIDALLYSNQPQHF. In DNA form, the CDR3 reads TGCAGTGCTATTGACGCTCTTTTATATAGCAATCAGCCCCAGCATTTT. The chain combines TRBV20-1 with TRBJ1-5; D gene ambiguous. Germline CDR1 DFQATT, CDR2 SNEGSKA (reference sequence). The CDR3 runs to 16 residues. V was shortened by 4 bases and J by 0 bases, with 16 bases between the two germline ends.

The chain recombines TRBV7-9 with TRBJ2-7; TRBD2 matches 10 bases. V gave up 4 bases and J gave up 0 bases; unmatched junction bases: 6. The CDR3 consists of 16 residues. The germline gives CDR1 SEHNR, CDR2 FQNEAQ (reference sequence). The CDR3 loop is CASSSTGLADSYEQYF. The CDR3 DNA reads as TGTGCCAGCAGCTCGACCGGACTAGCGGACTCCTACGAGCAGTACTTC.

The V gene is TRBV5-1, the J gene TRBJ2-4; no clear D gene. Germline values: CDR1 SGHRS, CDR2 YFSETQ. Trimming removed 4 bases from V and 6 bases from J, with 14 bases in between. CDR3 size: 14 residues. The CDR3 sequence: CASSPRFRRNIQYF. The CDR3 DNA is TGCGCCAGCAGCCCCAGATTTAGGAGAAACATTCAGTACTTC.

A word on this clonotype: Germline and junction disagree at one end, which may indicate a read error. V and J are TRBV11-1 and TRBJ2-2, with 13 positions matching TRBD2. The CDR3 runs to 19 residues. Germline V gene lookup returns CDR1 SGHAT and CDR2 FQDESV (reference sequence). The DNA of the CDR3 is TGTACCAGCAGTTTCTCCGGGACTAGCGGGACGGGGAACACCGGGGAGCTGTTTTTT. Its protein product is CTSSFSGTSGTGNTGELFF.

V gene TRBV5-1 combines with J gene TRBJ1-4; maybe TRBD1 (6 bases). Germline V gives CDR1 SGHRS, CDR2 YFSETQ. Trimming removed 8 bases at V and 0 bases at J, with 17 bases between. The CDR3 covers 16 residues. CDR3 DNA sequence: TGCGCCAGTTCGAGTTGGGGGCCAGCAACTAATGAAAAACTGTTTTTT. This translates into CASSSWGPATNEKLFF.

This clonotype showed up many times. The chain couples TRBV5-1 to TRBJ1-1, with D possibly being TRBD1 (6 bases). V gave up 4 bases and J gave up 4 bases, with 14 bases separating them. Germline values: CDR1 SGHRS, CDR2 YFSETQ. This CDR3 region has 14 residues. The chain's CDR3 is CASSLSGARTEAFF. CDR3 in DNA: TGCGCCAGCAGCCTTTCGGGGGCTCGCACTGAAGCTTTCTTT.

The sample holds a few counts of this clonotype. The V call is TRBV7-9, the J call TRBJ2-1, with 11 nucleotides matching TRBD2. V lost 7 bases and J lost 5; bases outside the gene matches: 10. The CDR3 is 16 amino acids. Germline V gene lookup returns CDR1 SEHNR and CDR2 FQNEAQ (reference sequence). In DNA form, the CDR3 reads TGTGCCAGCATCCGACTAGCGGGGAAATTAGACAATGAGCAGTTCTTC. It translates to CASIRLAGKLDNEQFF.

This clonotype was counted a few times. J is TRBJ2-7 and V is TRBV6-2 or TRBV6-3; 7 nucleotides line up with TRBD2. Germline V CDR1 and CDR2: MNHEY, SVGEGT. The CDR3 runs 14 residues. The ends lost 10 bases at V and 6 bases at J; junction bases unmatched: 15. The CDR3 DNA sequence: TGTGCCACGGGTCGAGCGGGATTCGGAGGCGAGCAGTACTTC. Protein sequence: CATGRAGFGGEQYF.

The rearrangement links TRBV24-1 to TRBJ2-1, with a tentative D call TRBD2 (5 bases). This CDR3 has 13 amino acids. Germline V gene sequence: CDR1 KGHDR, CDR2 SFDVKD. Between the trimmed V and J ends, which lost 4 bases and 6 bases, there was a span of 9 bases. The CDR3 loop reads CATSDPGINEQFF. For the CDR3, the DNA is TGTGCCACCAGTGACCCGGGGATCAATGAGCAGTTCTTC.

This clonotype has a count of ten or more. The genes are TRBV15 and TRBJ2-2, with D uncertain. The CDR3 consists of 14 residues. V was shortened by 1 base and J by 0 bases, with 3 bases between the two germline ends. Per the germline V gene, CDR1 is LNHNV and CDR2 is YYDKDF (reference sequence). CDR3 residues: CATSRATNTGELFF. The CDR3 DNA is TGTGCCACCAGCAGAGCAACGAACACCGGGGAGCTGTTTTTT.